This T cell receptor (beta chain) stems from a study of Siglec-9 on CD8 T cells in melanoma. Study-level findings and limits: Siglec-9 reportedly marks and regulates an effector memory CD8+ T-cell subset apparently accumulating in melanoma tumors.

About this clone itself: As yet, its antigen is unknown.

The assay was immunoSEQ multiplex PCR, and TCRdb's table has in-frame clones only and misses some. The table records 25,000 to 35,000 clones, 80% of them present only once. Sequencing input: Siglec-9- CD8+ T cells sorted from blood. The sequence was collected from a human donor in good health.

The CDR3 loop is CASSPVTGELFF. CDR3 DNA: TGTGCCAGCAGTCCGGTCACCGGGGAGCTGTTTTTT. This rearrangement joins TRBV28 to TRBJ2-2, with no clear D. With 5 bases removed from V and 4 bases from J, the gap between germline ends came to 5 bases. Germline CDR1 is MDHEN and CDR2 is SYDVKM. The CDR3 has 12 amino acids. The full variable domain, rest sourced from reference TRBV28 and TRBJ2-2, is DVKVTQSSRYLVKRTGEKVFLECVQDMDHENMFWYRQDPGLGLRLIYFSYDVKMKEKGDIPEGYSVSREKKERFSLILESASTNQTSMYLCASSPVTGELFFGEGSRLTVL.